This T cell receptor (beta chain) was obtained from a study of regulatory T cells in long-lasting Graves disease. General study results and limits: What was studied was peripheral blood only, and not thyroid tissue.

RNA extracted from PBMCs served as the sequencing template. TCRdb processed the reads anew with MiXCR; each CDR3 protein has one entry. The sample holds 750 to 1,000 distinct CDR3 sequences; about 91% are singletons and the top ten take about 10%. The V end lost 0 bases, the J end lost 9 bases, and 9 bases lay between the germline ends. From germline, CDR1 is GTSNPN and CDR2 SVGIG (reference sequence). This CDR3 comprises 11 residues. Comment on this clonotype: Its antigen is still unknown.

The V gene is TRBV30, the J gene TRBJ2-7; D may be TRBD2 (6 bases). The sequences come from peripheral blood mononuclear cells (PBMCs), collected with antithyroid drug treatment, in newly diagnosed or persistent Graves disease (not recorded which). The TCR sequence derives from a young man with Graves disease. The CDR3 protein is CAWSVRGWQYF. The CDR3 coding sequence is TGTGCCTGGAGTGTACGGGGGTGGCAGTACTTC.